A selection of T cell receptor beta chains follows, all from one sample in a study of blood T cell repertoires in COVID-19. Produced via immunoSEQ multiplex PCR; TCRdb's table is partial and in-frame only. The sample shows roughly 190,000 clones, about 70% of them seen only once. Sequenced material: peripheral blood. The origin of the receptors is a woman in her forties or fifties with active or convalescent COVID-19. Both conserved end residues are part of each CDR3. A D gene is named only where the DNA matches it firmly. The listing skips clone size in some rows; elsewhere it reads once, few, many or a size class.

j_gene	v_gene	abundance	d_gene	CDR3nt	CDR3aa
TRBJ1-2	TRBV19	.	.	TGTGCCAGTAGGATGGGCAGGGCCGCGACTGGCTACACCTTC	CASRMGRAATGYTF
TRBJ2-5	TRBV4-3	once	.	TGCGCCAGCAGCCAAGATGGCCCCTGGGAGGCCCAGTACTTC	CASSQDGPWEAQYF
TRBJ2-1	TRBV27	.	TRBD1	TGTGCCAGCAGCCCTAGGGCAGGGACAGGGATCTACAATGAGCAGTTCTTC	CASSPRAGTGIYNEQFF
TRBJ1-3	TRBV21-1	few	.	TGTGCCAGCAGCAAAGCGCTTAGGGACAGGTCCGGAAACACCATATATTTT	CASSKALRDRSGNTIYF
TRBJ2-7	TRBV7-9	.	.	TGTGCCAGCAGCTTAGGCGGGATGAACGAGCAGTACTTC	CASSLGGMNEQYF
TRBJ2-1	TRBV5-6	.	TRBD2	TGTGCCAGCAGCTTGATCGGGAGGTATGGCCTCGACAATGAGCAGTTCTTC	CASSLIGRYGLDNEQFF
TRBJ2-7	TRBV5-1	.	TRBD2	TGCGCCAGCAGCTTGGTAGCGGGGAATTCCTACGAGCAGTACTTC	CASSLVAGNSYEQYF
TRBJ1-6	TRBV9	.	TRBD1	TGTGCCAGCAGCTCCGGACAGGGGGATTCACCCCTCCACTTT	CASSSGQGDSPLHF
TRBJ2-2	TRBV7-2	.	.	TGTGCCAGCAGCCCGATGCCGTGGGCGGGGGAGCTGTTTTTT	CASSPMPWAGELFF
TRBJ2-3	TRBV20-1	.	.	TGCAGTGCTTGGAGGACAGATACGCAGTATTTT	CSAWRTDTQYF
TRBJ1-1	TRBV2	once	.	TGTGCCAGCAAGTGGGGCCCTGAAGCTTTCTTT	CASKWGPEAFF
TRBJ2-1	TRBV3-1/TRBV3-2	.	TRBD2	TGTGCCAGCAGCCTGGGACTAGCTGGGTATGAGCAGTTCTTC	CASSLGLAGYEQFF
TRBJ1-1	TRBV15	.	.	TGTGCCACCAGCAGAGATCGGGGCACTGAAGCTTTCTTT	CATSRDRGTEAFF
TRBJ1-4	TRBV5-1	.	TRBD1	TGCGCCAGCAGCTTGGTTGCCCAACACTCAGGGGGAAAACTGTTTTTT	CASSLVAQHSGGKLFF
TRBJ1-1	TRBV28	.	TRBD1	TGTGCCAGCAGTTTTGGGGGACAGGGGAACACTGAAGCTTTCTTT	CASSFGGQGNTEAFF
TRBJ1-5	TRBV9	.	TRBD1	TGTGCCAGCAGCTCCCACAGGGGTAATCAGCCCCAGCATTTT	CASSSHRGNQPQHF
TRBJ2-2	TRBV4-1	.	.	TGCGCCAGCAGCCTAACAGGAACCGGGGAGCTGTTTTTT	CASSLTGTGELFF
TRBJ2-2	TRBV7-2	.	TRBD2	TGTGCCAGCAGCTCCGGTCCCCTAGCGGGCACCGGGGAGCTGTTTTTT	CASSSGPLAGTGELFF
TRBJ2-7	TRBV3-1/TRBV3-2	.	TRBD2	TGTGCCAGCGGCAGCCTAGCGGGGCTCGAGCAGTACTTC	CASGSLAGLEQYF
TRBJ1-3	TRBV30	.	.	TGTGCCTGGAGCCTGAGGGACACCATATATTTT	CAWSLRDTIYF
TRBJ2-3	TRBV18	once	.	TGTGCCAGCTCACCACTCGGGGGGCCGCGCACAGATACGCAGTATTTT	CASSPLGGPRTDTQYF
TRBJ2-1	TRBV4-2	.	TRBD2	TGTGCCAGCAGCCAAGATCGAGCGGGAGGCGTATACAATGAGCAGTTCTTC	CASSQDRAGGVYNEQFF
TRBJ1-1	TRBV5-5	few	.	TGTGCCAGCAGCTTGGTCGCAGGGTCGAACACTGAAGCTTTCTTT	CASSLVAGSNTEAFF